This TCR beta chain derives from a study of blood T cell repertoires in COVID-19. As for the study in general: COVID-19 samples, acute and convalescent, were from the United States, Italy and Spain. PBMCs, B-cell-depleted T cells, or T cells provided the cDNA or gDNA that made up the material.

Per the original methods: The authors estimated nucleated cell counts from reference gene primer amplification. Here immunoSEQ multiplex PCR was the method, and the copy in TCRdb shows in-frame clones only, minus some. That table supplies the V and J calls and clone size; D and trimming were determined from the DNA. The table records around 220,000 clones, about 83% of them present only once. This clone was counted only a few times. Self-reported history from a screening survey and questionnaire set each donor's cohort. CDR3 size: 14 residues. Germline V gene data show CDR1 as GTSNPN and CDR2 as SVGIG (reference sequence). V lost 4 bases and J lost 0, with 9 bases in between.

This chain joins TRBV30 and TRBJ2-2; no clear D gene. The origin of this receptor is a woman in her thirties or forties who had recovered from COVID-19. The sequenced sample consisted of PBMCs or T cells enriched from blood (not recorded which). As DNA, the CDR3 is TGTGCCTGGAATCGACACGCGAACACCGGGGAGCTGTTTTTT. It yields the protein CAWNRHANTGELFF.